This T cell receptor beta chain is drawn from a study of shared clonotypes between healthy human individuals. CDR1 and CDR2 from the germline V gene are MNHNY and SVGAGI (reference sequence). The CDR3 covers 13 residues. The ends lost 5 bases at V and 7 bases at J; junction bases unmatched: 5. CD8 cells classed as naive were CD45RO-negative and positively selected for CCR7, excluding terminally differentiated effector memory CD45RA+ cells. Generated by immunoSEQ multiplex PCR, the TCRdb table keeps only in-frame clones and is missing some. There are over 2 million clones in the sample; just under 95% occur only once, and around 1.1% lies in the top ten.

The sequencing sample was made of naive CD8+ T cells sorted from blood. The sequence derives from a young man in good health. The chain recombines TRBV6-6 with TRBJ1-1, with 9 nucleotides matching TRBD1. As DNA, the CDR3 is TGTGCCAGCAGTCCGGGGACAGGGTTTGAAGCTTTCTTT. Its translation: CASSPGTGFEAFF.